This T cell receptor (beta chain) was obtained from a study of long-term antiretroviral therapy in people with HIV. General study findings and limits: Clonotypes expanded prior to ART showed repertoire dominance at all sampled time points. Therapy changes, viral resistance and ART adherence were not documented in the available data.

They ran version v3.0 of the immunoSEQ assay at survey level. Sequencing targeted 40,000-50,000 T-cell genomes per sample. Measured with immunoSEQ multiplex PCR; TCRdb has only the in-frame clones, and not every one. The data contain tens of thousands of clones, 70% to 85% of them seen just once; the ten biggest clones take up around 2%. As for this clone: Its antigen is unknown.

The sample here was unsorted PBMCs, taken 3 years after starting antiretroviral therapy. The receptor was isolated from a man in his fifties with HIV.

Here the CDR3 DNA reads TGCGCCAGCAGCCCCTGGACGGCCAACTATGGCTACACCTTC. Its translation is CASSPWTANYGYTF. The gene calls are TRBV5-1 and TRBJ1-2; D not resolved. V gave up 4 bases and J gave up 2 bases, with 12 bases separating them. Per the germline V gene, CDR1 is SGHRS and CDR2 is YFSETQ. This CDR3 contains 14 residues.